These 32 T cell receptor beta chains were all obtained from the same sample, sequenced in a study of T cell repertoires in cytomegalovirus infection. Each CDR3 protein gets one entry after TCRdb re-called the reads with MiXCR. The table records about 490,000 distinct CDR3 sequences, 15% to 20% of them present only once. Sequenced material: CD8+ T cells from PBMCs. These receptors all come from a human donor in good health (CMV status not recorded). Some clones in this sample may be carry-over from other donors' samples.

Ten or more counts support this clonotype. One end of the junction is discordant with germline, which a read error may explain. The V call is TRBV7-7, the J call TRBJ2-7, with TRBD1 matching 7 bases. Looked up from germline, CDR1 is SSHAT and CDR2 is FNYEAQ (reference sequence). The CDR3 runs 14 residues. The CDR3 bases are TGTGCTAGCAGCTTAGGCGAGGGGGCGTACGAGCAGTACTTC. It encodes CASSLGEGAYEQYF.

This clonotype appeared many times. This chain connects TRBV7-9 to TRBJ2-3, with D perhaps assigned TRBD1 or TRBD2 (5 bases each). This CDR3 spans 15 amino acids. In germline, CDR1 is SEHNR, CDR2 FQNEAQ (reference sequence). With 10 bases removed from V and 4 bases from J, the gap between germline ends came to 21 bases. The CDR3 coding sequence is TGTGCCATCGCCGGGACGGCAAAGGAGGCAGATACGCAGTATTTT. This sequence encodes CAIAGTAKEADTQYF.

This clonotype was recorded a few times. This sequence joins TRBV2 and TRBJ2-3; TRBD1 or TRBD2 may be the D gene (5 bases each). Trimming left V 9 bases short and J 4 bases short, with 17 bases between. This CDR3 contains 14 residues. Per the germline V gene, CDR1 is SNHLY and CDR2 is FYNNEI. CDR3 bases: TGTGCCAGTCCGAGGGGCCCGACCGCAGATACGCAGTATTTT. Amino acid sequence: CASPRGPTADTQYF.

Many counts were recorded for this clonotype. The gene calls are TRBV7-9 and TRBJ2-5; D possibly corresponds to TRBD1 (5 bases). This CDR3 is 14 amino acids long. Germline V gene sequence: CDR1 SEHNR, CDR2 FQNEAQ (reference sequence). V lost 6 bases and J 1 base, leaving 12 bases between the germline ends. The DNA of the CDR3 is TGTGCCAGCAGGTCTCAGGGATCCCAAGAGACCCAGTACTTC. It yields the protein CASRSQGSQETQYF.

This clonotype has a handful of counts. V is TRBV27 and J is TRBJ2-4; 7 positions agree with TRBD2. The CDR3 consists of 16 residues. The germline V gene encodes CDR1 MNHEY and CDR2 SMNVEV (reference sequence). J lost 3 bases, V lost 2 bases, and 7 bases had no gene match. CDR3 nucleotides: TGTGCCAGCAGTTTAGGCGGGAGCAGGGACAAAAACATTCAGTACTTC. Its translation: CASSLGGSRDKNIQYF.

This clonotype was recorded at least ten times. The CDR3 DNA reads as TGTGCCAGCAGCTTAGACCCAGGGTTAGGCCAAGAGACCCAGTACTTC. It specifies CASSLDPGLGQETQYF. V gene TRBV7-9 combines with J gene TRBJ2-5; the D gene is possibly TRBD1 (5 bases). CDR1 SEHNR and CDR2 FQNEAQ come from the germline V gene (reference sequence). The CDR3 covers 16 residues. V lost 1 base and J 1 base, leaving 13 bases between the germline ends.

This clonotype was seen ten or more times. The chain links TRBV12-3 or TRBV12-4 to TRBJ2-1; 8 bases match TRBD1. The CDR3 sequence is 15 residues long. J was trimmed by 10 bases and V by 7 bases; bases with no gene match: 15. Written as DNA, the CDR3 is TGTGCCAGCACCCAAGGGGACAGGTTACAACCAGAGCAGTTCTTC. Residues: CASTQGDRLQPEQFF.

This clonotype occurred a few times. The chain links TRBV20-1 to TRBJ2-3; TRBD2 matches 13 bases. With V trimmed by 1 base and J by 2 bases, 9 bases remained unmatched. Germline lookup yields CDR1 DFQATT and CDR2 SNEGSKA (reference sequence). The CDR3 loop spans 18 amino acids. The CDR3 here is CSARGSETSGGFTDTQYF. The DNA for the CDR3 is TGCAGTGCTAGAGGTTCCGAGACTAGCGGGGGGTTCACAGATACGCAGTATTTT.

This clonotype was recorded at least ten times. The J gene is TRBJ2-7, the V gene TRBV7-9, with a weak D call TRBD2 (5 bases). The length of the CDR3 is 14 residues. CDR1 is SEHNR and CDR2 is FQNEAQ in the germline V gene (reference sequence). V was cut by 4 bases and J by 7 bases, with 17 bases left in between. CDR3 DNA: TGTGCCAGCAGCTCAGGACTCCTGGGTGCAGAGCAGTACTTC. Residues: CASSSGLLGAEQYF.

This chain links TRBV5-6 with TRBJ2-7, with TRBD2 matching 11 bases. Germline values: CDR1 SGHDT, CDR2 YYEEEE. The CDR3 length is 16 residues. The V gene end was trimmed by 4 bases and the J gene end by 1 base; junction bases not matched to a gene: 7. The CDR3 DNA reads as TGTGCCAGCAGCCCCCGACTAGCGGGGATATCCTACGAGCAGTACTTC. As protein: CASSPRLAGISYEQYF.

This clonotype showed up many times. V and J are TRBV5-6 and TRBJ2-7; the D gene is possibly TRBD2 (6 bases). Germline CDR1 SGHDT, CDR2 YYEEEE. Deletions cut 3 bases from V and 3 bases from J, with 16 bases between. CDR3 size: 15 residues. DNA for the CDR3: TGTGCCAGCAGCTCCGCTCGACTAGGCTTCTACGAGCAGTACTTC. This codes for CASSSARLGFYEQYF.

Only a few counts were recorded for this clonotype. The rearrangement links TRBV15 to TRBJ2-3; TRBD1 agrees at 7 bases. The CDR3 sequence is 14 residues long. Germline V gene lookup returns CDR1 LNHNV and CDR2 YYDKDF (reference sequence). The V gene end was trimmed by 2 bases and the J gene end by 4 bases; junction bases not matched to a gene: 3. The CDR3 sequence: CATSRPTGADTQYF. In nucleotides, the CDR3 is TGTGCCACCAGCAGACCCACAGGGGCAGATACGCAGTATTTT. The full variable domain, its missing parts supplied by reference TRBV15 and TRBJ2-3, is DAMVIQNPRYQVTQFGKPVTLSCSQTLNHNVMYWYQQKSSQAPKLLFHYYDKDFNNEADTPDNFQSRRPNTSFCFLDIRSPGLGDTAMYLCATSRPTGADTQYFGPGTRLTVL.

This clonotype was recorded a few times. The chain is built from TRBV14 and TRBJ2-5; TRBD1 matches at 10 bases. Per germline, CDR1 SGHDN and CDR2 FVKESK. The CDR3 runs 16 residues. V dropped 4 bases and J dropped 5; count of bases not matched to a gene: 10. DNA of the CDR3: TGTGCCAGCAGCCCCTTTGGGACAGGGGTATCGGAGACCCAGTACTTC. Translated: CASSPFGTGVSETQYF.

This clonotype was seen a few times. J is TRBJ2-5 and V is TRBV28; maybe TRBD2 (6 bases). CDR3 length equals 15 residues. The V gene lost 4 bases and the J gene lost 5 bases, with 17 bases spanning the gap. Germline CDR1 MDHEN, CDR2 SYDVKM. This CDR3 reads CASSSPGVSGETQYF. The CDR3 DNA is TGTGCCAGCAGTTCCCCGGGGGTTTCGGGGGAGACCCAGTACTTC.

This clonotype was counted only a few times. The CDR3 DNA follows: TGCAGTGCTCCAGGGACTCCACGTGGGGAGACCCAGTACTTC. Residues: CSAPGTPRGETQYF. The chain is built from TRBV20-1 and TRBJ2-5; tentatively, D is TRBD2 (6 bases). The germline V and J ends were trimmed by 5 bases and 5 bases, with 18 bases remaining between them. Germline V gene sequence: CDR1 DFQATT, CDR2 SNEGSKA (reference sequence). CDR3 size: 14 residues.

This clonotype was seen repeatedly, ten times or more. The chain joins TRBV7-8 to TRBJ1-1; the D is unclear. This CDR3 has 15 residues. V was trimmed by 3 bases and J by 1 base, leaving 12 bases between them. Per the germline V gene, CDR1 is SGHVS and CDR2 is FQNEAQ. The CDR3 reads CASSLGRAGNTEAFF. CDR3 DNA sequence: TGTGCCAGCAGCTTGGGTAGAGCCGGGAACACTGAAGCTTTCTTT.

Worth noting for this clonotype: A junction boundary mismatches the germline segment, possibly from a read error. The V gene is TRBV27, the J gene TRBJ2-3; D is perhaps TRBD2 (5 bases). This CDR3 has 16 amino acids. Germline CDR1 and CDR2: MNHEY and SMNVEV (reference sequence). The CDR3 reads CANSFGLARAIDTQYF. CDR3 coding DNA: TGTGCCAACAGTTTCGGGCTAGCCCGAGCGATTGATACGCAGTATTTT.

The J gene is TRBJ2-1, the V gene TRBV6-2 or TRBV6-3, with unresolved D. This CDR3 region has 17 residues. V lost 2 bases to trimming and J lost 1 base, with 15 bases between them. Per germline, CDR1 MNHEY and CDR2 SVGEGT. CDR3 bases: TGTGCCAGCAGTTACCCAGTCGGCGCTGGTTCCTACAATGAGCAGTTCTTC. Amino acid sequence: CASSYPVGAGSYNEQFF.

This clonotype was observed a handful of times. The chain uses TRBV11-3 and TRBJ1-6, with TRBD1 matching 11 bases. Germline CDR1 is SGHNT and CDR2 is YENEEA. The CDR3 is 18 amino acids. Trimming removed 5 bases from V and 2 bases from J; junction bases left unmatched: 8. The CDR3 DNA reads as TGTGCCAGCAGCCGGGACAGGGGGAGGTCCCCCTATAATTCACCCCTCCACTTT. Its translation is CASSRDRGRSPYNSPLHF. Complete variable domain (other parts from reference TRBV11-3 and TRBJ1-6): EAGVVQSPRYKIIEKKQPVAFWCNPISGHNTLYWYLQNLGQGPELLIRYENEEAVDDSQLPKDRFSAERLKGVDSTLKIQPAELGDSAVYLCASSRDRGRSPYNSPLHFGNGTRLTVT.

At least ten counts were recorded for this clonotype. The rearrangement links TRBV6-5 to TRBJ2-1, with TRBD1 matching over 10 bases. This CDR3 is 15 amino acids long. V lost 7 bases, J lost 4 bases, and 7 bases stayed unmatched. From germline, CDR1 is MNHEY and CDR2 SVGAGI. The CDR3 nucleotides are TGTGCCAGCAATCTCGGACAGGGGGGTTACAATGAGCAGTTCTTC. It specifies CASNLGQGGYNEQFF.

This clonotype was observed many times. The chain combines TRBV7-9 with TRBJ2-7; possibly TRBD2 for D (5 bases). The CDR3 extends over 16 amino acids. The germline V gene encodes CDR1 SEHNR and CDR2 FQNEAQ (reference sequence). Trimming removed 5 bases at V and 3 bases at J, with 20 bases between. CDR3: CASSPTEAVRYYEQYF. The CDR3 DNA sequence: TGTGCCAGCAGCCCGACGGAGGCAGTTCGATACTACGAGCAGTACTTC.

The chain combines TRBV4-2 with TRBJ1-5; tentatively, D is TRBD1 (6 bases). CDR1 and CDR2 from the germline V gene are LGHNA and YNFKEQ. The V end was cut by 0 bases, the J end by 7 bases, with 13 bases between. CDR3 length: 15 amino acids. CDR3 nucleotides: TGTGCCAGCAGCCAAGATTGGAGGGGGAAACAGCCCCAGCATTTT. Translating gives CASSQDWRGKQPQHF.

The CDR3 sequence is CASSQGQSLRDREDSPLHF. The CDR3 coding sequence is TGCGCCAGCAGTCAGGGCCAATCTCTAAGGGACAGGGAGGATTCACCCCTCCACTTT. The chain recombines TRBV23-1 with TRBJ1-6; 9 bases line up with TRBD1. TRBV23-1 is flagged as an ORF with uncertain function. The V gene end was trimmed by 3 bases and the J gene end by 8 bases; junction bases not matched to a gene: 17. This CDR3 spans 19 amino acids.

A few counts support this clonotype. The chain employs TRBV15 and TRBJ2-2, with 9 bases that match TRBD1. This CDR3 region has 16 residues. From germline, CDR1 is LNHNV and CDR2 YYDKDF (reference sequence). Trimming removed 5 bases from V and 4 bases from J; junction bases left unmatched: 8. The CDR3 here is CATSPYRQGGTGELFF. The CDR3 DNA follows: TGTGCCACCAGCCCCTACCGACAGGGGGGCACCGGGGAGCTGTTTTTT.

This clonotype has only a few counts. The genes are TRBV6-2 or TRBV6-3 and TRBJ1-1; D gene unclear. Trimming stripped 7 bases from V and 11 bases from J, with 20 bases between. Per germline, CDR1 MNHEY and CDR2 SVGEGT. The CDR3 consists of 13 residues. The DNA for the CDR3 is TGTGCCAGCACCCAAGATGCCCTCAGCACGGCTTTCTTT. It codes for CASTQDALSTAFF.

This clonotype was counted a few times. This chain connects TRBV28 to TRBJ2-7, with TRBD2 as a possible D gene (5 bases). The CDR3 extends over 14 amino acids. V lost 2 bases, J lost 6 bases, and 14 bases lay in between. Germline V gene data show CDR1 as MDHEN and CDR2 as SYDVKM. In nucleotides, the CDR3 is TGTGCCAGCAGTTTACGGGAATTGGGTCGCGAGCAGTACTTC. Its translation: CASSLRELGREQYF.

This clonotype has ten or more counts. The V call is TRBV9, the J call TRBJ2-3; 7 bases line up with TRBD2. This CDR3 has 14 residues. V shed 4 bases and J 6 bases; nucleotides not matched to a gene: 8. Germline-derived CDR1 and CDR2 are SGDLS and YYNGEE. Here the CDR3 reads CASSPLEGGDTQYF. As DNA, the CDR3 is TGTGCCAGCAGCCCACTAGAGGGAGGGGATACGCAGTATTTT.

The sample holds a few counts of this clonotype. The V gene is TRBV28, the J gene TRBJ2-5; TRBD1 might be the D (7 bases). V was trimmed by 3 bases and J by 4 bases, leaving 24 bases between them. In germline, CDR1 is MDHEN, CDR2 SYDVKM. The CDR3 contains 18 residues. CDR3 nucleotides: TGTGCCAGCAGTTTCAAGTCGGACAGGCCCGCGGGGAGAGAGACCCAGTACTTC. Its translation: CASSFKSDRPAGRETQYF.

This clonotype was seen only a few times. This sequence joins TRBV6-5 and TRBJ2-1; 7 positions match TRBD1. This CDR3 comprises 15 residues. Germline V CDR1 and CDR2: MNHEY, SVGAGI. The V and J ends lost 7 bases and 4 bases, in that order; junction bases with no gene match: 10. The DNA of the CDR3 is TGTGCCAGCACGCGAAACAGGGGCGAATACAATGAGCAGTTCTTC. Translating gives CASTRNRGEYNEQFF.

The chain has TRBV7-6 and TRBJ2-1, with 10 bases aligning to TRBD2. Per germline, CDR1 SGHVS and CDR2 FNYEAQ. CDR3 length equals 17 residues. The V gene end was trimmed by 5 bases and the J gene end by 10 bases; junction bases not matched to a gene: 17. The CDR3 loop reads CASSRHEAGGPSLEQFF. The CDR3 region has the DNA TGTGCCAGCAGCCGACACGAAGCGGGAGGGCCATCTTTGGAGCAGTTCTTC.

This clonotype showed up many times. The J gene is TRBJ2-1, the V gene TRBV6-2 or TRBV6-3; TRBD1 or TRBD2 may be the D gene (6 bases each). Germline V lookup: CDR1 MNHEY, CDR2 SVGEGT. V lost 0 bases to trimming and J lost 6 bases, with 12 bases between them. The CDR3 is made up of 15 amino acids. CDR3 sequence: CASSYSSGALNEQFF. DNA of the CDR3: TGTGCCAGCAGTTACTCGTCGGGGGCGCTCAATGAGCAGTTCTTC.

This clonotype appeared many times. The V gene is TRBV6-6, the J gene TRBJ1-1, with D perhaps matching TRBD1 (6 bases). From germline, CDR1 is MNHNY and CDR2 SVGAGI (reference sequence). Trimming took 1 base from V and 1 from J, leaving 13 bases between them. The CDR3 spans 16 residues. CDR3 in amino acids: CASSYWPGHPNTEAFF. The DNA of the CDR3 is TGTGCCAGCAGTTACTGGCCGGGACACCCGAACACTGAAGCTTTCTTT.